These 10 T cell receptor beta chains were all obtained from the same sample, sequenced in a study of shared clonotypes between healthy human individuals. The method was immunoSEQ multiplex PCR; TCRdb's version includes in-frame clones alone and lacks a portion of them. The sample lists about 2,500,000 clones, approximately 92% occurring once. The sample consisted of naive CD4+ T cells sorted from blood. Subset described: CD45RA+ positively selected. The source is a man between 18 and 29 years old in good health.

The chain links TRBV10-3 to TRBJ1-5; the D is unclear. This CDR3 has 14 residues. Trimming took 6 bases from V and 2 from J, leaving 11 bases between them. Germline V gene sequence: CDR1 ENHRY, CDR2 SYGVKD. CDR3 region: CAISGVPGNQPQHF. CDR3 sequence (DNA): TGTGCCATCAGCGGTGTGCCGGGCAATCAGCCCCAGCATTTT.

This sequence joins TRBV18 and TRBJ2-1, with D tentatively TRBD2 (7 bases). The CDR3 is 16 amino acids. The V end lost 1 base, the J end lost 2 bases, and 12 bases lay between the germline ends. Germline V gives CDR1 KGHSH, CDR2 LQKENI. The chain's CDR3 is CASSPLGGGPYNEQFF. The CDR3 nucleotides read TGTGCCAGCTCACCACTAGGGGGAGGGCCCTACAATGAGCAGTTCTTC.

The chain has TRBV5-6 and TRBJ1-5, with 8 bases fitting TRBD1. Per germline, CDR1 SGHDT and CDR2 YYEEEE. The V and J ends lost 0 bases and 14 bases, in that order; junction bases with no gene match: 4. The CDR3 has 12 residues. The DNA of the CDR3 is TGTGCCAGCAGCTTGGTCGGGACAGGAGAGCATTTT. It is translated as CASSLVGTGEHF.

This clone was counted only a few times. V is TRBV5-1 and J is TRBJ2-3; D possibly uses TRBD1 or TRBD2 (6 bases each). Germline V gene sequence: CDR1 SGHRS, CDR2 YFSETQ. CDR3 length: 15 residues. Trimming cost V 5 bases and J 2 bases, with 15 bases left between them. CDR3 nucleotides: TGCGCCAGCAGGGGGGGCCTTCGGGACACAGATACGCAGTATTTT. It specifies CASRGGLRDTDTQYF. Together with reference TRBV5-1 and TRBJ2-3, the CDR3 gives the full variable domain: KAGVTQTPRYLIKTRGQQVTLSCSPISGHRSVSWYQQTPGQGLQFLFEYFSETQRNKGNFPGRFSGRQFSNSRSEMNVSTLELGDSALYLCASRGGLRDTDTQYFGPGTRLTVL.

Remarks on this clone: Within the sample, other DNA sequences also encode this same CDR3. For the CDR3, the DNA is TGTGCCAGCAGTTACGGCAGCAATCAGCCCCAGCATTTT. It is translated as CASSYGSNQPQHF. This sequence joins TRBV6-5 and TRBJ1-5; D is uncertain. Germline lookup yields CDR1 MNHEY and CDR2 SVGAGI. With 2 bases removed from V and 1 base from J, the gap between germline ends came to 3 bases. The CDR3 loop spans 13 amino acids.

V usage is TRBV5-4 and J usage is TRBJ2-4, with 12 bases lining up with TRBD2. The ends lost 4 bases at V and 6 bases at J; junction bases unmatched: 5. The CDR3 has 15 residues. Germline-derived CDR1 and CDR2 are SGHNT and YYREEE (reference sequence). CDR3 DNA sequence: TGTGCCAGCAGCCCGACTAGCGGGAGAGGAAACATTCAGTACTTC. The encoded protein is CASSPTSGRGNIQYF.

The rearrangement joins TRBV9 to TRBJ2-7; perhaps TRBD2 as D (6 bases). The CDR3 is 15 residues long. The germline CDR1 and CDR2 sequences are SGDLS and YYNGEE. The germline V and J ends were trimmed by 6 bases and 0 bases, with 16 bases remaining between them. This CDR3 is CASTQSVGGSYEQYF. In DNA form, the CDR3 reads TGTGCCAGCACCCAGTCGGTGGGGGGCTCCTACGAGCAGTACTTC.

This chain uses TRBV30 with TRBJ1-6; D is ambiguous. In germline, CDR1 is GTSNPN, CDR2 SVGIG (reference sequence). CDR3 length: 17 residues. Trimming pared 0 bases from V and 4 bases from J, leaving 16 bases between. The CDR3 DNA reads TGTGCCTGGAGTGTTCTCGCCTACACGACATATAATTCACCCCTCCACTTT. It yields the protein CAWSVLAYTTYNSPLHF. Together with reference TRBV30 and TRBJ1-6, the CDR3 gives the full variable domain: SQTIHQWPATLVQPVGSPLSLECTVEGTSNPNLYWYRQAAGRGLQLLFYSVGIGQISSEVPQNLSASRPQDRQFILSSKKLLLSDSGFYLCAWSVLAYTTYNSPLHFGNGTRLTVT.

This CDR3 reads CASSLFSRAGGSYEQYF. CDR3 nucleotide sequence: TGTGCCAGCAGTTTATTTTCTAGGGCAGGGGGATCCTACGAGCAGTACTTC. The V gene is TRBV27, the J gene TRBJ2-7; 7 bases fit TRBD1. CDR3 length equals 17 residues. CDR1 MNHEY and CDR2 SMNVEV come from the germline V gene (reference sequence). With V trimmed by 1 base and J by 1 base, 10 bases remained unmatched.

J is TRBJ1-4 and V is TRBV28; D is perhaps TRBD1 (6 bases). This CDR3 has 16 residues. In germline, CDR1 is MDHEN, CDR2 SYDVKM. V was clipped by 6 bases and J by 0 bases, with 14 bases between them. Here the CDR3 reads CASSTLGGATNEKLFF. The CDR3 coding sequence is TGTGCCAGCAGCACTCTAGGGGGGGCAACTAATGAAAAACTGTTTTTT.